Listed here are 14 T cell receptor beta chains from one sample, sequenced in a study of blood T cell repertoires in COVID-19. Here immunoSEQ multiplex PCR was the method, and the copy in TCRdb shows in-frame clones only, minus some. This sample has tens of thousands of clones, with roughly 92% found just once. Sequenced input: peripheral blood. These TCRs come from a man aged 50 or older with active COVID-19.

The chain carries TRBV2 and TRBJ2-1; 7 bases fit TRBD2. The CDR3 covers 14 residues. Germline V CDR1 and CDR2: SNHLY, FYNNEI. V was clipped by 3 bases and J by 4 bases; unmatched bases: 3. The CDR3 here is CASSEGTTYNEQFF. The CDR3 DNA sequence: TGTGCCAGCAGTGAGGGGACTACATACAATGAGCAGTTCTTC.

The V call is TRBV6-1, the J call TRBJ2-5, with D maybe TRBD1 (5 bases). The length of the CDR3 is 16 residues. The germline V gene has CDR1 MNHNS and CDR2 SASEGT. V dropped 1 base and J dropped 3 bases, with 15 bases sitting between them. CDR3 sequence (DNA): TGTGCCAGCAGTGAAGTGATCCAGGGTGTGGAAGAGACCCAGTACTTC. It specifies CASSEVIQGVEETQYF.

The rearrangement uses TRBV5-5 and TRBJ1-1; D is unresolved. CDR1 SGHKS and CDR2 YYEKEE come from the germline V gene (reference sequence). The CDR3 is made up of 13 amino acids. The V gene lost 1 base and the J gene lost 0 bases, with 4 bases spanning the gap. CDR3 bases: TGTGCCAGCAGCTTGTATCTGAACACTGAAGCTTTCTTT. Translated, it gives CASSLYLNTEAFF.

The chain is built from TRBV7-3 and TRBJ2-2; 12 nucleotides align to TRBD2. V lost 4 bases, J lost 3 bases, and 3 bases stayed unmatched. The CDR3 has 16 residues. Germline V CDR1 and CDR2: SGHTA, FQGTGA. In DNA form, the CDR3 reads TGTGCCAGCAGCTCCAGACTAGCGGGGGACACCGGGGAGCTGTTTTTT. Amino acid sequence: CASSSRLAGDTGELFF. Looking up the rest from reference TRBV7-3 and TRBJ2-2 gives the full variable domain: GAGVSQTPSNKVTEKGKYVELRCDPISGHTALYWYRQSLGQGPEFLIYFQGTGAADDSGLPNDRFFAVRPEGSVSTLKIQRTERGDSAVYLCASSSRLAGDTGELFFGEGSRLTVL.

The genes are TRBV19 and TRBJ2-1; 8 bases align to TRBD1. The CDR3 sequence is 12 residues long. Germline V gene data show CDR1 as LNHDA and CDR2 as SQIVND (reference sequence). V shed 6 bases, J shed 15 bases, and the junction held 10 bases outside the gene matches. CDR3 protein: CASSPRQGPGFF. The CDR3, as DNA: TGTGCCAGTAGCCCAAGACAGGGGCCGGGGTTCTTC.

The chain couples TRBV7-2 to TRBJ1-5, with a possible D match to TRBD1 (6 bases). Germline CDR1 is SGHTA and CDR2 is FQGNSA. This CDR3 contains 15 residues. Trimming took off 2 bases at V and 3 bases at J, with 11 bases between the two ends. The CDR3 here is CASSLLGALNQPQHF. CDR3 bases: TGTGCCAGCAGCTTATTGGGGGCTCTCAATCAGCCCCAGCATTTT.

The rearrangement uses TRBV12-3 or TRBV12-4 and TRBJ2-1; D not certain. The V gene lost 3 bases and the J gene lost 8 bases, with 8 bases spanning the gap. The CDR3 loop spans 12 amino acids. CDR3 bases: TGTGCCAGCAGTTTGATGGTAGATGAGCAGTTCTTC. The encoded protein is CASSLMVDEQFF.

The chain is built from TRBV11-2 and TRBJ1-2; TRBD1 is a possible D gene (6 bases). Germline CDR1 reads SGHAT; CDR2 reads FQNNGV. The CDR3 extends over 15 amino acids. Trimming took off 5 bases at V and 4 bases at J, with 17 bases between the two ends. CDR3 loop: CASSPIRTERYGYTF. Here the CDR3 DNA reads TGTGCCAGCAGCCCCATCAGGACAGAACGCTATGGCTACACCTTC.

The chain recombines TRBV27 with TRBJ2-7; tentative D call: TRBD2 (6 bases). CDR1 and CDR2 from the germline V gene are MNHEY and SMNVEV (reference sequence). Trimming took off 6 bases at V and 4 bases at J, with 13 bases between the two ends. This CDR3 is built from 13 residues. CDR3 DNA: TGTGCCAGCAGATCGCATGGGACTTACGAGCAGTACTTC. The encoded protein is CASRSHGTYEQYF.

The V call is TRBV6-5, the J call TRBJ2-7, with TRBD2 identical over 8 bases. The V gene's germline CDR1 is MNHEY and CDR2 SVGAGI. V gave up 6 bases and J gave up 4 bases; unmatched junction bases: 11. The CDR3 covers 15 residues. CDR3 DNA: TGTGCCAGCAGAAGTGCGAGCGGGGGTGGGTACGAGCAGTACTTC. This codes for CASRSASGGGYEQYF.

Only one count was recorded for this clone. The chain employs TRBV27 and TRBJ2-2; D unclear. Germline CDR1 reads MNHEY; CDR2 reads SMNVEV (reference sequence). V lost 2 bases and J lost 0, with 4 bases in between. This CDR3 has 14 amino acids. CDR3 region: CASSLQANTGELFF. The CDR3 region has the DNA TGTGCCAGCAGTTTACAGGCGAACACCGGGGAGCTGTTTTTT.

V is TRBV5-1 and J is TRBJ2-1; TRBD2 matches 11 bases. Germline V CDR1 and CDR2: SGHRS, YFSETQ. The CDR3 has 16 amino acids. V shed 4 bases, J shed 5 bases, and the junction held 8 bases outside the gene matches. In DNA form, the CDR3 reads TGCGCCAGCAGCAGGATAGCGGGGGGGCTCGACAATGAGCAGTTCTTC. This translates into CASSRIAGGLDNEQFF.

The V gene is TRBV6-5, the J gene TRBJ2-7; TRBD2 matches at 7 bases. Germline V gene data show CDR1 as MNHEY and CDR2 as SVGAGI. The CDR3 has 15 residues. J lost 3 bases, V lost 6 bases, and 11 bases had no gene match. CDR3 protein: CASRAGPKVNYEQYF. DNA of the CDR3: TGTGCCAGCAGAGCGGGACCCAAGGTGAACTACGAGCAGTACTTC.

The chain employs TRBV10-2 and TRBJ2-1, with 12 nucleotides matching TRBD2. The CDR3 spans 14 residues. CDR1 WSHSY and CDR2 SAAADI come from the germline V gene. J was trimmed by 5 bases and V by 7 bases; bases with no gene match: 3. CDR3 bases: TGCGCCAGCACTGGACTAGCGGGAAACAATGAGCAGTTCTTC. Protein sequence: CASTGLAGNNEQFF.